Listed here are 17 T cell receptor beta chains from one sample, sequenced in a study of CD8 T cells in Susac syndrome. An amount of RNA that ranged from 0.5 to 1 ug was reverse transcribed with random hexamers. TCRdb recomputed calls from the immunoSEQ multiplex PCR reads with MiXCR, one row per CDR3 protein. The sample lists roughly 200,000 distinct CDR3 sequences, approximately 95% occurring once. Specimen: CD4+ T cells from PBMCs. All receptors come from a human donor in good health.

The CDR3 coding sequence is TGCAGCGTACCTCTCCAGGGAACTAACACCGGGGAGCTGTTTTTT. Its protein product is CSVPLQGTNTGELFF. The rearrangement links TRBV29-1 to TRBJ2-2; D may be TRBD1 (5 bases). CDR3 length equals 15 residues. Germline loops: CDR1 SQVTM, CDR2 ANQGSEA. V was clipped by 6 bases and J by 2 bases, with 16 bases between them.

The rearrangement links TRBV24-1 to TRBJ2-5; 8 bases match TRBD1. This CDR3 is built from 14 residues. The V segment lost 5 bases and the J segment 5 bases; nucleotides outside the gene matches: 6. Germline V gene lookup returns CDR1 KGHDR and CDR2 SFDVKD. The CDR3 loop reads CATSAQGERETQYF. CDR3 DNA: TGTGCCACCAGTGCACAGGGGGAGAGGGAGACCCAGTACTTC.

This chain connects TRBV5-1 to TRBJ2-5, with 9 bases fitting TRBD2. Looked up from germline, CDR1 is SGHRS and CDR2 is YFSETQ. After removal of 3 bases from V and 4 bases from J, the junction contained 10 bases not matched to a gene. The CDR3 runs to 16 residues. In DNA form, the CDR3 reads TGCGCCAGCAGCTCGCTCGCGGGAGGGCCGTCAGAGACCCAGTACTTC. This translates into CASSSLAGGPSETQYF.

V and J are TRBV20-1 and TRBJ2-1, with D perhaps TRBD2 (6 bases). Germline values: CDR1 DFQATT, CDR2 SNEGSKA (reference sequence). This CDR3 comprises 16 residues. V shed 0 bases and J shed 0 bases, with 12 bases lying between them. The CDR3 sequence: CSARETGTYSYNEQFF. CDR3 nucleotide sequence: TGCAGTGCTAGAGAAACCGGGACTTACTCCTACAATGAGCAGTTCTTC.

V and J are TRBV9 and TRBJ1-5; D unclear. Germline V CDR1 and CDR2: SGDLS, YYNGEE. The CDR3 is made up of 13 amino acids. The ends were cut back, 4 bases at V and 5 bases at J, with 10 bases in the middle. In DNA, the CDR3 is TGTGCCAGCAGCCCGAATTCCGATCAGCCCCAGCATTTT. Translating gives CASSPNSDQPQHF.

The CDR3 DNA reads TGTGCCAGTAGTATAGCTCCTGGAGAGAGCACAGATACGCAGTATTTT. Protein sequence: CASSIAPGESTDTQYF. This sequence joins TRBV19 and TRBJ2-3; D not certain. CDR3 size: 16 residues. Trimming removed 1 base from V and 0 bases from J, with 11 bases in between. The V gene's germline CDR1 is LNHDA and CDR2 SQIVND (reference sequence).

This clonotype has more than one count but fewer than ten. V and J are TRBV12-3 or TRBV12-4 and TRBJ2-1; 7 bases are shared with TRBD1. CDR3 size: 12 residues. Trimming removed 1 base from V and 10 bases from J; junction bases left unmatched: 1. In nucleotides, the CDR3 is TGTGCCAGCAGTTTAGAAGGGGGCGAGCAGTTCTTC. Protein sequence: CASSLEGGEQFF.

This clonotype was seen only a few times. V gene TRBV2 combines with J gene TRBJ1-1; D remains unclear. The CDR3 spans 12 residues. Trimming removed 5 bases at V and 1 base at J, with 5 bases between. CDR1 is SNHLY and CDR2 is FYNNEI in the germline V gene. DNA for the CDR3: TGTGCCAGCAGTTGGGAGAACACTGAAGCTTTCTTT. Protein product: CASSWENTEAFF.

This sequence joins TRBV27 and TRBJ2-3, with 9 bases aligning to TRBD1. V shed 5 bases, J shed 5 bases, and the junction held 8 bases outside the gene matches. The CDR3 loop spans 15 amino acids. CDR1 is MNHEY, CDR2 SMNVEV, per germline (reference sequence). The CDR3 nucleotides are TGTGCCAGCAGTCTCGGGACAGGGTTGGGAGATACGCAGTATTTT. This translates into CASSLGTGLGDTQYF.

This clonotype was seen more than once but under ten times. The chain links TRBV9 to TRBJ2-5; no clear D. The CDR3 consists of 13 residues. Trimming removed 2 bases at V and 5 bases at J, with 10 bases between. CDR1 is SGDLS and CDR2 is YYNGEE in the germline V gene. The CDR3: CASSVLVGETQYF. The CDR3 nucleotides are TGTGCCAGCAGCGTGCTCGTCGGTGAGACCCAGTACTTC.

This chain joins TRBV7-2 and TRBJ2-5; 10 bases match TRBD2. The CDR3 is 16 amino acids. Trimming at V came to 1 base and at J to 5 bases, leaving 7 bases not matched to a gene. In germline, CDR1 is SGHTA, CDR2 FQGNSA. The CDR3 loop reads CASSLVASGGWETQYF. The CDR3 nucleotides read TGTGCCAGCAGCTTAGTGGCTAGCGGGGGTTGGGAGACCCAGTACTTC.

V gene TRBV6-6 combines with J gene TRBJ2-1; TRBD1 aligns across 9 bases. Germline V lookup: CDR1 MNHNY, CDR2 SVGAGI (reference sequence). This CDR3 is 13 amino acids long. V lost 5 bases and J lost 8; bases outside the gene matches: 4. The CDR3 region has the DNA TGTGCCAGCAGTCGGGACAGGGCCCATGAGCAGTTCTTC. Translation: CASSRDRAHEQFF.

The chain is built from TRBV3-1 and TRBJ1-2, with D perhaps matching TRBD1 (5 bases). Per the germline V gene, CDR1 is LGHDT and CDR2 is YNNKEL (reference sequence). Trimming took off 1 base at V and 6 bases at J, with 9 bases between the two ends. This CDR3 is 13 amino acids long. The CDR3 DNA reads as TGTGCCAGCAGCCAAGGCAGGGTCGATGGCTACACCTTC. It codes for CASSQGRVDGYTF.

The V gene is TRBV5-1, the J gene TRBJ2-5, with 8 bases matching TRBD1. J was trimmed by 3 bases and V by 4 bases; bases with no gene match: 8. Germline V gene sequence: CDR1 SGHRS, CDR2 YFSETQ. The CDR3 contains 15 residues. CDR3 amino acids: CASSLRSDREETQYF. The CDR3 nucleotides read TGCGCCAGCAGCCTCCGGTCGGACAGGGAAGAGACCCAGTACTTC.

Only one count was recorded for this clonotype. The CDR3 here is CASSSLVGYTF. CDR3 coding DNA: TGTGCCAGCAGCTCGCTGGTGGGCTACACCTTC. The chain joins TRBV7-2 to TRBJ1-2; no definite D call. V was pared by 4 bases and J by 8 bases, with 8 bases between. Germline V gene sequence: CDR1 SGHTA, CDR2 FQGNSA. The length of the CDR3 is 11 residues.

V usage is TRBV28 and J usage is TRBJ1-2, with a possible D match to TRBD1 (6 bases). The germline V gene encodes CDR1 MDHEN and CDR2 SYDVKM. V lost 5 bases, J lost 6 bases, and 16 bases lay in between. This CDR3 region has 14 residues. CDR3 loop: CASSVGQPDDGYTF. CDR3 sequence (DNA): TGTGCCAGCAGTGTAGGACAGCCCGATGATGGCTACACCTTC.

This chain joins TRBV3-1 and TRBJ2-7; the D is unclear. The germline gives CDR1 LGHDT, CDR2 YNNKEL (reference sequence). This CDR3 comprises 15 residues. The V end lost 5 bases, the J end lost 3 bases, and 17 bases lay between the germline ends. The CDR3 region has the DNA TGTGCCAGCAGCTTTCCCTCAAGTAGCCTCTACGAGCAGTACTTC. Protein: CASSFPSSSLYEQYF.